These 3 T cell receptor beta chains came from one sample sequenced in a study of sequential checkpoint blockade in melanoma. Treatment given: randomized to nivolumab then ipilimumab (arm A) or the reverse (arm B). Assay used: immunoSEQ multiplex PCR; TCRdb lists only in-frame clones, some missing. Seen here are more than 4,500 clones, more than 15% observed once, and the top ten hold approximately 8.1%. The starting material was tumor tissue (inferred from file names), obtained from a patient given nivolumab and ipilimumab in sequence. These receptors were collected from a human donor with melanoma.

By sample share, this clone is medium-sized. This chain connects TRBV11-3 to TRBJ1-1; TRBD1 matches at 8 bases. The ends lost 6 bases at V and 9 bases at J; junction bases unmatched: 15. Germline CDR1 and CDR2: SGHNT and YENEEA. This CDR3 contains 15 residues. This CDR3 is CASRTGTGVSSKAFF. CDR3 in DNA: TGTGCCAGCAGGACCGGGACAGGTGTATCATCGAAAGCTTTCTTT.

CDR3 nucleotide sequence: TGCGCCAGCAGCCAAGTAGGGGAAAAACTGTTTTTT. It codes for CASSQVGEKLFF. This chain links TRBV4-1 with TRBJ1-4; D remains unclear. CDR1 and CDR2 from the germline V gene are MGHRA and YSYEKL. With 1 base removed from V and 8 bases from J, the gap between germline ends came to 5 bases. This CDR3 region has 12 residues.

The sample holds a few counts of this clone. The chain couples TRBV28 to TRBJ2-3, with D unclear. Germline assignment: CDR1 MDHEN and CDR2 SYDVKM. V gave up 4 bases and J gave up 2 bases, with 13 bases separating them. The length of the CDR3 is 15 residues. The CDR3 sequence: CASSSHQSATDTQYF. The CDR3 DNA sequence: TGTGCCAGCAGTTCCCATCAATCAGCCACAGATACGCAGTATTTT.